These 19 T cell receptor beta chains were all obtained from the same sample, sequenced in a study of blood T cell repertoires in COVID-19. Data came from immunoSEQ multiplex PCR; TCRdb stores just in-frame clones and leaves some out. Of 150,000 to 200,000 clones listed, under 90% are singletons. Sample: peripheral blood. The receptors originated from a man aged 60-69 years with acute or convalescent COVID-19.

This chain links TRBV6-4 with TRBJ2-5; the match to TRBD2 covers 12 bases. Per germline, CDR1 MRHNA and CDR2 SNTAGT. Germline trimming cut 4 bases from V and 5 bases from J; bases unmatched to any gene: 5. This CDR3 comprises 15 residues. The CDR3 sequence: CASSVLAGGRETQYF. Here the CDR3 DNA reads TGTGCCAGCAGTGTGCTAGCGGGGGGGCGTGAGACCCAGTACTTC.

V and J are TRBV12-5 and TRBJ1-5; D may be TRBD1 (6 bases). The CDR3 length is 18 residues. The V and J ends lost 0 bases and 5 bases respectively, with 20 bases between them. Germline assignment: CDR1 LGHNT and CDR2 FRNRAP. The CDR3 protein is CASGLVRSVRGEYQPQHF. CDR3 nucleotides: TGTGCTAGTGGTTTGGTTCGATCCGTCAGGGGAGAGTATCAGCCCCAGCATTTT.

The chain carries TRBV15 and TRBJ2-2; no clear D gene. Germline values: CDR1 LNHNV, CDR2 YYDKDF (reference sequence). CDR3 length: 11 amino acids. Deletions cut 9 bases from V and 5 bases from J, with 7 bases between. As DNA, the CDR3 is TGTGCCACGTCAGTAACCGGGGAGCTGTTTTTT. It translates to CATSVTGELFF.

The CDR3 coding sequence is TGTGCCAGTAGAGAGACTAGCGGGGTCACAGATACGCAGTATTTT. The encoded protein is CASRETSGVTDTQYF. The chain carries TRBV19 and TRBJ2-3; 11 nucleotides align to TRBD2. There are 15 residues in the CDR3. Looked up from germline, CDR1 is LNHDA and CDR2 is SQIVND (reference sequence). The V gene end was trimmed by 6 bases and the J gene end by 2 bases; junction bases not matched to a gene: 4.

This clone was counted only a few times. The rearrangement joins TRBV19 to TRBJ1-5; no reliable D call. In germline, CDR1 is LNHDA, CDR2 SQIVND (reference sequence). The CDR3 has 13 amino acids. The V end was cut by 9 bases, the J end by 1 base, with 10 bases between. In DNA, the CDR3 is TGTGCCAGCTCGGGCGGGAGCAATCAGCCCCAGCATTTT. This gives the protein CASSGGSNQPQHF.

V usage is TRBV19 and J usage is TRBJ1-5; D is undetermined. V dropped 4 bases and J dropped 7 bases, with 20 bases sitting between them. The CDR3 sequence is 16 residues long. Germline V CDR1 and CDR2: LNHDA, SQIVND (reference sequence). The CDR3 region is CASSREGWNNGQPQHF. The CDR3 DNA follows: TGTGCCAGTAGTAGGGAGGGATGGAATAACGGGCAGCCCCAGCATTTT.

Only a few counts were recorded for this clone. V gene TRBV6-5 combines with J gene TRBJ1-4; no clear D. The germline V and J ends were trimmed by 10 bases and 3 bases, with 15 bases remaining between them. Germline V gene data show CDR1 as MNHEY and CDR2 as SVGAGI. This CDR3 comprises 14 residues. CDR3 DNA: TGTGCCACTCATGGCCTGGTTCCTAATGAAAAACTGTTTTTT. Protein product: CATHGLVPNEKLFF.

The chain combines TRBV6-4 with TRBJ1-1; weak D call: TRBD1 (6 bases). V gave up 8 bases and J gave up 0 bases, with 13 bases separating them. The CDR3 runs to 14 residues. CDR1 is MRHNA and CDR2 is SNTAGT in the germline V gene. The CDR3 DNA is TGTGCCAGCCGACCGGACAGAATGAACACTGAAGCTTTCTTT. This encodes CASRPDRMNTEAFF.

The J gene is TRBJ2-7, the V gene TRBV19; a possible D gene is TRBD1 (6 bases). The CDR3 extends over 14 amino acids. The V gene lost 1 base and the J gene lost 5 bases, with 12 bases spanning the gap. Germline V gene data show CDR1 as LNHDA and CDR2 as SQIVND (reference sequence). CDR3 region: CASSIGQGTHEQYF. CDR3 bases: TGTGCCAGTAGTATAGGGCAGGGGACCCACGAGCAGTACTTC.

This clone was detected only a few times. This chain uses TRBV7-8 with TRBJ1-4; the D is unclear. In germline, CDR1 is SGHVS, CDR2 FQNEAQ. The germline V and J ends were trimmed by 5 bases and 11 bases, with 21 bases remaining between them. The CDR3 loop spans 15 amino acids. This CDR3 reads CASSKSFRGLGKLFF. For the CDR3, the DNA is TGTGCCAGCAGCAAGAGTTTCCGGGGTTTGGGGAAACTGTTTTTT.

V and J are TRBV3-1 (or the pseudogene TRBV3-2) and TRBJ2-7; D gene unclear. The V end was cut by 4 bases, the J end by 1 base, with 5 bases between. Germline CDR1 and CDR2: LGHDT and YNNKEL (reference sequence). The CDR3 runs 12 residues. The CDR3 coding sequence is TGTGCCAGCAGCCTACAATCCTACGAGCAGTACTTC. Its protein is CASSLQSYEQYF.

V and J are TRBV10-3 and TRBJ2-5; 10 bases are a match to TRBD2. Germline V gives CDR1 ENHRY, CDR2 SYGVKD. J was trimmed by 2 bases and V by 5 bases; bases with no gene match: 8. The CDR3 runs 16 residues. CDR3 region: CAISLTLAGIQETQYF. As DNA, the CDR3 is TGTGCCATCAGTTTGACACTAGCGGGGATTCAAGAGACCCAGTACTTC.

This chain joins TRBV12-5 and TRBJ1-5, with TRBD1 as a possible D gene (5 bases). The CDR3 loop spans 17 amino acids. V gave up 5 bases and J gave up 7 bases, with 24 bases separating them. Germline CDR1 is LGHNT and CDR2 is FRNRAP. This CDR3 reads CASGTNALSSGDQPQHF. CDR3 nucleotides: TGTGCTAGTGGTACCAACGCACTGTCCTCGGGGGACCAGCCCCAGCATTTT.

This chain connects TRBV4-2 to TRBJ2-1; TRBD2 matches 14 bases. This CDR3 is 17 amino acids long. Germline CDR1 and CDR2: LGHNA and YNFKEQ. V gave up 0 bases and J gave up 3 bases; unmatched junction bases: 1. The chain's CDR3 is CASSQEGTSGGYNEQFF. CDR3 DNA: TGTGCCAGCAGCCAAGAAGGGACTAGCGGGGGCTACAATGAGCAGTTCTTC.

This clone has only a few counts. This sequence joins TRBV19 and TRBJ2-3; TRBD1 might be the D (6 bases). The germline V gene encodes CDR1 LNHDA and CDR2 SQIVND (reference sequence). Between the trimmed V and J ends, which lost 5 bases and 2 bases, there was a span of 14 bases. The CDR3 contains 15 residues. The CDR3 loop reads CASSLGTGFTDTQYF. CDR3 in DNA: TGTGCCAGTAGTCTTGGTACAGGGTTCACAGATACGCAGTATTTT.

The rearrangement links TRBV5-4 to TRBJ1-1, with no clear D. V dropped 5 bases and J dropped 5 bases, with 16 bases sitting between them. CDR3 length: 14 residues. The germline gives CDR1 SGHNT, CDR2 YYREEE (reference sequence). The CDR3 here is CASSIREGYTEAFF. CDR3 nucleotides: TGTGCCAGCAGTATTCGGGAGGGCTATACTGAAGCTTTCTTT.

The rearrangement joins TRBV10-3 to TRBJ2-2, with TRBD1 matching 8 bases. The junction had 7 bases not matched to a gene; V was cut back by 7 bases and J by 6 bases. This CDR3 is 14 amino acids long. Per germline, CDR1 ENHRY and CDR2 SYGVKD. The CDR3 DNA follows: TGTGCCATCACCTGGGACAGGCAAGCCGGGGAGCTGTTTTTT. Its translation is CAITWDRQAGELFF.

The chain links TRBV21-1 to TRBJ1-2; no DNA check was done on the table's D call, TRBD1. TRBV21-1 is described as a pseudogene. This CDR3 is 14 amino acids long. For the CDR3, the DNA is TGTGCCAGCAGCAGATTACAGAGCTACTATGGCTACACCTTC. Translated: CASSRLQSYYGYTF.

The chain couples TRBV6-1 to TRBJ1-1; D is perhaps TRBD1 (6 bases). Germline V gene lookup returns CDR1 MNHNS and CDR2 SASEGT. This CDR3 is built from 18 residues. V dropped 0 bases and J dropped 2 bases, with 19 bases sitting between them. This CDR3 is CASSEAYSRQGINTEAFF. CDR3 DNA sequence: TGTGCCAGCAGTGAAGCGTACTCTCGGCAGGGGATCAACACTGAAGCTTTCTTT.